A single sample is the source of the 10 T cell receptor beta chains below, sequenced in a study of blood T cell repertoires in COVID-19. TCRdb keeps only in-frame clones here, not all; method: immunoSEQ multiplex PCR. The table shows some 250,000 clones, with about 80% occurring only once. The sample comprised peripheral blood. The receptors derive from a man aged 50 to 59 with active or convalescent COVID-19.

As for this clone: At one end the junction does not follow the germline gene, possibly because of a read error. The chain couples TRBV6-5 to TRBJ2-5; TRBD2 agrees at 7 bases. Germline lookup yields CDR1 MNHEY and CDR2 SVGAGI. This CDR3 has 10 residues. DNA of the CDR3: TGTGCCAGCAGAGGACTAGATATAGACTTC. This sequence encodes CASRGLDIDF.

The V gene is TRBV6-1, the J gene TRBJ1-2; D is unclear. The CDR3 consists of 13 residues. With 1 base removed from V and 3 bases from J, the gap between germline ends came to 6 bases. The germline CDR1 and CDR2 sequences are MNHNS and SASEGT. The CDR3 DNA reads TGTGCCAGCAGTGAAGACACGCACTATGGCTACACCTTC. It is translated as CASSEDTHYGYTF.

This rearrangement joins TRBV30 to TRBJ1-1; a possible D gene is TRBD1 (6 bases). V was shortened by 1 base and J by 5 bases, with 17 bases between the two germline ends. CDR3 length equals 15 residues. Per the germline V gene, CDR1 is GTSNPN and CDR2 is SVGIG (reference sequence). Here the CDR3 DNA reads TGTGCCTGGAGTGCGACAGGCACCTCGGGGACTGAAGCTTTCTTT. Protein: CAWSATGTSGTEAFF.

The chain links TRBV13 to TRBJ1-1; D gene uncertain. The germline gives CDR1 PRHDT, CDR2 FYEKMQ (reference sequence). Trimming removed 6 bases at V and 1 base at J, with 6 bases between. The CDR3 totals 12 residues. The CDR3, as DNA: TGTGCCAGCAGGGAGGGGAACACTGAAGCTTTCTTT. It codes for CASREGNTEAFF.

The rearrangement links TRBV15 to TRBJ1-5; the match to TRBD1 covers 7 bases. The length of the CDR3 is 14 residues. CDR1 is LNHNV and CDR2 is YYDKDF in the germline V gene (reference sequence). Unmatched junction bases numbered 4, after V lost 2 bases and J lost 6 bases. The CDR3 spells CATSRPQGGQPQHF. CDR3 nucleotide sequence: TGTGCCACCAGCAGACCCCAGGGGGGTCAGCCCCAGCATTTT.

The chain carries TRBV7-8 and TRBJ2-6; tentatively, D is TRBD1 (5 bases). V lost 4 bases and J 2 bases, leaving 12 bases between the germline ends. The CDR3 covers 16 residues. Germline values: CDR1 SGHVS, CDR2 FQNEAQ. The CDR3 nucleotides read TGTGCCAGCAGCTCGTACAGGATCCCTGGGGCCAACGTCCTGACTTTC. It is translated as CASSSYRIPGANVLTF.

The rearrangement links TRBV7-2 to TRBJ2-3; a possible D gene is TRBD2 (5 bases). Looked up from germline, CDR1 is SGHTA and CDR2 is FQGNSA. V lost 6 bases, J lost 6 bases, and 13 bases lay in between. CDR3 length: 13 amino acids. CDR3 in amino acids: CASSRGPLDTQYF. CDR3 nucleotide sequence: TGTGCCAGCAGTCGCGGGCCGCTCGATACGCAGTATTTT.

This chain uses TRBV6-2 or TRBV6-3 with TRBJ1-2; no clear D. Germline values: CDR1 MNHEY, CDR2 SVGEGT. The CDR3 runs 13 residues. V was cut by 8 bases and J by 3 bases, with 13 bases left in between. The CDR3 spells CASCQTDYYGYTF. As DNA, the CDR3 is TGTGCCAGCTGCCAAACAGATTACTATGGCTACACCTTC.

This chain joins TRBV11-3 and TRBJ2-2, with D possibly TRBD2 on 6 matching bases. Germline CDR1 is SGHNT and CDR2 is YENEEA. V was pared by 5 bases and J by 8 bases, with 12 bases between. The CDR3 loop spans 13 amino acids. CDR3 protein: CASSPGLFGELFF. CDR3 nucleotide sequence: TGTGCCAGCAGCCCGGGACTTTTTGGGGAGCTGTTTTTT. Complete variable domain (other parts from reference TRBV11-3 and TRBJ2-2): EAGVVQSPRYKIIEKKQPVAFWCNPISGHNTLYWYLQNLGQGPELLIRYENEEAVDDSQLPKDRFSAERLKGVDSTLKIQPAELGDSAVYLCASSPGLFGELFFGEGSRLTVL.

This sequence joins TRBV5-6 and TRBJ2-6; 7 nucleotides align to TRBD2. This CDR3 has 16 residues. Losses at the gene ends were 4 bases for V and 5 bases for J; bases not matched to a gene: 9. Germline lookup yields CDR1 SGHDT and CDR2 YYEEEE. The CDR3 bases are TGTGCCAGCAGCATCGGGACTACCGTAAGGGCCAACGTCCTGACTTTC. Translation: CASSIGTTVRANVLTF.